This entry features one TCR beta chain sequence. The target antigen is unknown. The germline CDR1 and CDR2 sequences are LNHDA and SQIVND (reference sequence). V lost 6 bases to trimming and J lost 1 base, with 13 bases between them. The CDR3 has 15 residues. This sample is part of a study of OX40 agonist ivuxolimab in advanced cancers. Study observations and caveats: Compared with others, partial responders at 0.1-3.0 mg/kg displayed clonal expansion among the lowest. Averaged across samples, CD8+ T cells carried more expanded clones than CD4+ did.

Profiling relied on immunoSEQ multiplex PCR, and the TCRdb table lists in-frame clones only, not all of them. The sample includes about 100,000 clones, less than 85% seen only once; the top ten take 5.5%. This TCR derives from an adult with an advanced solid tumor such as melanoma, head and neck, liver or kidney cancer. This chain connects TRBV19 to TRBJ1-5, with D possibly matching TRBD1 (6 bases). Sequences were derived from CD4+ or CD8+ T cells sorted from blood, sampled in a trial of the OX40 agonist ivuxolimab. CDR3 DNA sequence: TGTGCCAGTAGCTTCAGGGGTTTCAGCAATCAGCCCCAGCATTTT. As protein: CASSFRGFSNQPQHF.